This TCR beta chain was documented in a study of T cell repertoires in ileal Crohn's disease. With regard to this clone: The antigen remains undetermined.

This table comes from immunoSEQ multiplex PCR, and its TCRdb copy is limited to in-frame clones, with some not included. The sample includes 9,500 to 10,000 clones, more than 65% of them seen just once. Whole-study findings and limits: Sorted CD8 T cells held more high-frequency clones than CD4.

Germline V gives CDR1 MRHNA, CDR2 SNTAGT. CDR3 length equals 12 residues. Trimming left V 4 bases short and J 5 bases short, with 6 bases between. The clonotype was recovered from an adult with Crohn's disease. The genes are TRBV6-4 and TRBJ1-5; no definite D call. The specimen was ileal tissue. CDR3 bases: TGTGCCAGCAGTGGCCTATATCAGCCCCAGCATTTT. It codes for CASSGLYQPQHF.